Each of the 14 T cell receptor beta chains below was sequenced from the same sample in a study of shared clonotypes between healthy human individuals. TCRdb's copy holds only in-frame clones and misses some; the assay was immunoSEQ multiplex PCR. This table has 1.4 million to 1.5 million clones, around 95% appearing once. Material for sequencing was naive CD4+ T cells sorted from blood. Regarding subset: CD45RA+ positively selected. These receptors came from a man between 25 and 39 years old in good health.

The chain links TRBV10-3 to TRBJ1-5; 12 bases fit TRBD1. J was trimmed by 5 bases and V by 10 bases; bases with no gene match: 6. Germline lookup yields CDR1 ENHRY and CDR2 SYGVKD. The CDR3 runs 14 residues. CDR3 residues: CATNRDRGHQPQHF. CDR3 coding DNA: TGTGCCACTAACCGGGACAGGGGGCATCAGCCCCAGCATTTT.

The chain recombines TRBV14 with TRBJ2-1; TRBD2 might be the D (6 bases). Germline assignment: CDR1 SGHDN and CDR2 FVKESK. Trimming removed 4 bases from V and 9 bases from J, with 10 bases in between. The CDR3 is made up of 12 amino acids. Written as DNA, the CDR3 is TGTGCCAGCAGCCCGGGGGTTGGTGAGCAGTTCTTC. Translating gives CASSPGVGEQFF.

The chain couples TRBV28 to TRBJ2-5, with TRBD1 identical over 10 bases. CDR3 length equals 14 residues. J lost 5 bases, V lost 6 bases, and 6 bases had no gene match. Germline V CDR1 and CDR2: MDHEN, SYDVKM. CDR3 sequence (DNA): TGTGCCAGCAGACGGACAGGGGGTGGGGAGACCCAGTACTTC. It encodes CASRRTGGGETQYF.

The chain combines TRBV28 with TRBJ1-5; 8 nucleotides agree with TRBD1. The length of the CDR3 is 14 residues. CDR1 is MDHEN, CDR2 SYDVKM, per germline. J was trimmed by 2 bases and V by 5 bases; bases with no gene match: 2. The CDR3 region is CASSLTGGNQPQHF. In DNA form, the CDR3 reads TGTGCCAGCAGTCTGACAGGGGGCAATCAGCCCCAGCATTTT.

Remarks on this clone: This sample includes further DNA sequences coding for the same CDR3. V and J are TRBV7-2 and TRBJ2-5; no reliable D call. The CDR3 has 11 residues. V shed 2 bases and J shed 5 bases, with 3 bases lying between them. CDR1 and CDR2 from the germline V gene are SGHTA and FQGNSA. CDR3 in amino acids: CASSLKETQYF. The CDR3 coding sequence is TGTGCCAGCAGCTTAAAGGAGACCCAGTACTTC.

The rearrangement uses TRBV19 and TRBJ2-7; maybe TRBD2 (6 bases). V lost 5 bases and J 1 base, leaving 12 bases between the germline ends. The germline V gene encodes CDR1 LNHDA and CDR2 SQIVND (reference sequence). The CDR3 covers 14 residues. The CDR3 loop is CASSPRLESYEQYF. The CDR3 coding sequence is TGTGCCAGTAGTCCCCGACTAGAATCCTACGAGCAGTACTTC. Using reference TRBV19 and TRBJ2-7 for the parts outside the CDR3, the full variable domain is DGGITQSPKYLFRKEGQNVTLSCEQNLNHDAMYWYRQDPGQGLRLIYYSQIVNDFQKGDIAEGYSVSREKKESFPLTVTSAQKNPTAFYLCASSPRLESYEQYFGPGTRLTVT.

The chain recombines TRBV2 with TRBJ2-7; 8 bases are shared with TRBD1. The CDR3 length is 16 residues. Trimming took 5 bases from V and 2 from J; bases not matched to a gene: 11. Germline V gives CDR1 SNHLY, CDR2 FYNNEI. The CDR3 region has the DNA TGTGCCAGCAGTTCCACCACAGGGGGGATCACCTACGAGCAGTACTTC. The encoded protein is CASSSTTGGITYEQYF. The complete variable domain, with remaining parts taken from reference TRBV2 and TRBJ2-7, reads EPEVTQTPSHQVTQMGQEVILRCVPISNHLYFYWYRQILGQKVEFLVSFYNNEISEKSEIFDDQFSVERPDGSNFTLKIRSTKLEDSAMYFCASSSTTGGITYEQYFGPGTRLTVT.

The genes are TRBV5-5 and TRBJ2-7; a possible D gene is TRBD2 (7 bases). Germline CDR1 reads SGHKS; CDR2 reads YYEKEE (reference sequence). V lost 0 bases and J 4 bases, leaving 14 bases between the germline ends. The CDR3 totals 15 residues. DNA of the CDR3: TGTGCCAGCAGCTTGGTTGGCGGGGGCGCTTACGAGCAGTACTTC. As protein: CASSLVGGGAYEQYF.

V usage is TRBV2 and J usage is TRBJ2-5; D gene ambiguous. In germline, CDR1 is SNHLY, CDR2 FYNNEI. The ends were cut back, 6 bases at V and 2 bases at J, with 7 bases in the middle. The CDR3 runs to 12 residues. The CDR3 bases are TGTGCCAGCAGATCAGATCAAGAGACCCAGTACTTC. Translated, it gives CASRSDQETQYF.

The chain recombines TRBV30 with TRBJ2-6; a possible D gene is TRBD2 (6 bases). The V gene lost 4 bases and the J gene lost 3 bases, with 10 bases spanning the gap. The germline V gene has CDR1 GTSNPN and CDR2 SVGIG (reference sequence). CDR3 length: 14 amino acids. The CDR3 DNA follows: TGTGCCTGGACTGGGGGGAGTGGGGCCAACGTCCTGACTTTC. This gives the protein CAWTGGSGANVLTF.

This rearrangement joins TRBV28 to TRBJ2-5; TRBD2 agrees at 11 bases. The CDR3 loop spans 16 amino acids. Germline CDR1 and CDR2: MDHEN and SYDVKM. V dropped 7 bases and J dropped 4; count of bases not matched to a gene: 11. For the CDR3, the DNA is TGTGCCAGCAATGATTTAGCGGGAGGGCCACTAGAGACCCAGTACTTC. This encodes CASNDLAGGPLETQYF.

The chain carries TRBV28 and TRBJ2-7; 9 bases fit TRBD1. The CDR3 consists of 14 residues. Germline CDR1 is MDHEN and CDR2 is SYDVKM. J gave up 2 bases and V 6 bases, and 5 bases lay outside the gene matches. CDR3 bases: TGTGCCAGCAGGACTACAGGGGGCACCTACGAGCAGTACTTC. It specifies CASRTTGGTYEQYF. Drawing the rest from reference TRBV28 and TRBJ2-7, the complete variable domain is DVKVTQSSRYLVKRTGEKVFLECVQDMDHENMFWYRQDPGLGLRLIYFSYDVKMKEKGDIPEGYSVSREKKERFSLILESASTNQTSMYLCASRTTGGTYEQYFGPGTRLTVT.

This clone was seen once. The chain couples TRBV5-5 to TRBJ2-1; D unclear. The CDR3 covers 14 residues. Trimming took off 3 bases at V and 5 bases at J, with 12 bases between the two ends. From germline, CDR1 is SGHKS and CDR2 YYEKEE (reference sequence). The CDR3, as DNA: TGTGCCAGCAGCTCCTATCTTTTAGACAATGAGCAGTTCTTC. This translates into CASSSYLLDNEQFF.

The CDR3 DNA sequence: TGTGCCAGCAGGATGGAGAACACCGGGGAGCTGTTTTTT. Its translation is CASRMENTGELFF. The chain uses TRBV6-6 and TRBJ2-2; D not certain. V was clipped by 6 bases and J by 1 base, with 6 bases between them. CDR1 is MNHNY, CDR2 SVGAGI, per germline (reference sequence). The CDR3 runs to 13 residues.